The rows below give T cell receptor beta chains drawn from one sample of a study of T cell repertoires in cytomegalovirus infection. TCRdb reanalysed the reads using MiXCR and keeps one entry per CDR3 protein. Of more than 650,000 distinct CDR3 sequences in the sample, roughly 35% were seen once. Sequenced material: PBMCs. Receptors originate from a human donor in good health (CMV status not recorded). Some clones in this sample may be carry-over from other donors' samples. The CDR3 runs from the conserved cysteine through the conserved F or W. A D gene is named only where the DNA matches it firmly. The size of a clone is reported for some rows only, either as once, few or many, or as a class for expanded clones.

CDR3nt: TGTGCCAGCAGTTCCGATTCGAACCAAGCGACTGAAGCTTTCTTT
CDR3aa: CASSSDSNQATEAFF
len: 15
j_gene: TRBJ1-1
abundance: .
d_gene: .
v_gene: TRBV28

CDR3nt: TGCAGTGCTAGACCGACGCTAGCTGGAATTGGTTCCTACGAGCAGTACTTC
CDR3aa: CSARPTLAGIGSYEQYF
len: 17
j_gene: TRBJ2-7
abundance: .
d_gene: .
v_gene: TRBV20-1

CDR3nt: TGTGCCAGCAGTCCGGCTAGGTTACAGTACAATGAGCAGTTCTTC
CDR3aa: CASSPARLQYNEQFF
len: 15
j_gene: TRBJ2-1
abundance: .
d_gene: .
v_gene: TRBV28

CDR3nt: TGTGCCAGCCGCAGGGGGGGATCGCGCAATCAGCCCCAGCATTTT
CDR3aa: CASRRGGSRNQPQHF
len: 15
j_gene: TRBJ1-5
abundance: .
d_gene: TRBD1
v_gene: TRBV5-4

CDR3nt: TGCGCCAGCACCCAAGGAGGACCAAACACTGAAGCTTTCTTT
CDR3aa: CASTQGGPNTEAFF
len: 14
j_gene: TRBJ1-1
abundance: .
d_gene: .
v_gene: TRBV5-1

CDR3nt: TGTGCCAGCAGTGTTTGGGACAACCCTGAAGCTTTCTTT
CDR3aa: CASSVWDNPEAFF
len: 13
j_gene: TRBJ1-1
abundance: .
d_gene: .
v_gene: TRBV2

CDR3nt: TGTGCCAGCAGTTACGCCAGGGGGCGAGGTATGGGGGCCAACGTCCTGACTTTC
CDR3aa: CASSYARGRGMGANVLTF
len: 18
j_gene: TRBJ2-6
abundance: .
d_gene: TRBD1
v_gene: TRBV6-5

CDR3nt: TGCGCCAGCAGCCCATCAGAAGGGCTGCTCACCGGGGAGCTGTTTTTT
CDR3aa: CASSPSEGLLTGELFF
len: 16
j_gene: TRBJ2-2
abundance: many
d_gene: .
v_gene: TRBV5-1

CDR3nt: TGTGCCAGCAGCTTTACCGGGACTAGCGGAAAGGGCGATGAGCAGTTCTTC
CDR3aa: CASSFTGTSGKGDEQFF
len: 17
j_gene: TRBJ2-1
abundance: few
d_gene: TRBD2
v_gene: TRBV7-2

CDR3nt: TGTGCCAGCAGTTATGTCCAGGCCAACACTGAATCTTTCTTT
CDR3aa: CASSYVQANTESFF
len: 14
j_gene: TRBJ1-1
abundance: .
d_gene: .
v_gene: TRBV6-8

CDR3nt: TGTGCCAGCCAAACCTGGGGGGGAGCTTTCTTT
CDR3aa: CASQTWGGAFF
len: 11
j_gene: TRBJ1-1
abundance: few
d_gene: .
v_gene: TRBV7-9

CDR3nt: TGTGCCAGCAGTTTAAGTACCGGAAGTCAAATCTCCTACGAGCAGTACTTC
CDR3aa: CASSLSTGSQISYEQYF
len: 17
j_gene: TRBJ2-7
abundance: few
d_gene: .
v_gene: TRBV28

CDR3nt: TGCGCCAGCAGCGACGGGTCAGCTATGAGCAACACTGAAGCTTTCTTT
CDR3aa: CASSDGSAMSNTEAFF
len: 16
j_gene: TRBJ1-1
abundance: .
d_gene: .
v_gene: TRBV5-1

CDR3nt: TGTGCCAGCTCCCTTAGGGACCCTAGCACAGATACGCAGTATTTT
CDR3aa: CASSLRDPSTDTQYF
len: 15
j_gene: TRBJ2-3
abundance: few
d_gene: .
v_gene: TRBV6-8

CDR3nt: TGTGCCAGCAGCTTAGGTTCAATGGAGGAGCAGTACTTC
CDR3aa: CASSLGSMEEQYF
len: 13
j_gene: TRBJ2-7
abundance: .
d_gene: .
v_gene: TRBV7-2

CDR3nt: TGTGCCAGCAGTGAGAGCGGGACCTCCTACAATGAGCAGTTCTTC
CDR3aa: CASSESGTSYNEQFF
len: 15
j_gene: TRBJ2-1
abundance: .
d_gene: TRBD2
v_gene: TRBV6-1

CDR3nt: TGCAGTGCTTTCAAATCCGTACAGAATTCACCCCTCCACTTT
CDR3aa: CSAFKSVQNSPLHF
len: 14
j_gene: TRBJ1-6
abundance: .
d_gene: .
v_gene: TRBV20-1

CDR3nt: TGTGCCACCAGCAGGGAGGGTGTTACTTCAGATACGCAGTATTTT
CDR3aa: CATSREGVTSDTQYF
len: 15
j_gene: TRBJ2-3
abundance: .
d_gene: .
v_gene: TRBV15

CDR3nt: TGTGCCAGCAGGAACAGGGGCCCCAGTGAGCAGTTCTTC
CDR3aa: CASRNRGPSEQFF
len: 13
j_gene: TRBJ2-1
abundance: few
d_gene: TRBD1
v_gene: TRBV6-6

CDR3nt: TGTGCCAGCAGCTTACGTGGGACTCCCTCTGGAAACACCCTATATTTT
CDR3aa: CASSLRGTPSGNTLYF
len: 16
j_gene: TRBJ1-3
abundance: .
d_gene: .
v_gene: TRBV7-2

CDR3nt: TGCAGTGCTACGACAGCTCCCCTCTACGAGCAGTACTTC
CDR3aa: CSATTAPLYEQYF
len: 13
j_gene: TRBJ2-7
abundance: .
d_gene: .
v_gene: TRBV20-1

CDR3nt: TGTGCCAGCAGCTTAGTGTCCGCCGGGAGCTCTGGAAACACCATATATTTT
CDR3aa: CASSLVSAGSSGNTIYF
len: 17
j_gene: TRBJ1-3
abundance: many
d_gene: .
v_gene: TRBV7-8

CDR3nt: TGTGCCAGCAGCCACCGAGCGGGGGCAACAGATACGCAGTATTTT
CDR3aa: CASSHRAGATDTQYF
len: 15
j_gene: TRBJ2-3
abundance: .
d_gene: TRBD2
v_gene: TRBV7-3

CDR3nt: TGTGCCAGTAAGGTCGGGACAGGAGGAAGACAGCCCCAGCATTTT
CDR3aa: CASKVGTGGRQPQHF
len: 15
j_gene: TRBJ1-5
abundance: .
d_gene: TRBD1
v_gene: TRBV19

CDR3nt: TGTGCCAGCAGTTTCCAGCAGGGGACGCCGAGCTCTGGGGCCAACGTCCTGACTTTC
CDR3aa: CASSFQQGTPSSGANVLTF
len: 19
j_gene: TRBJ2-6
abundance: many
d_gene: .
v_gene: TRBV28

CDR3nt: TGTGCCAGCAGCGGGACTAGCGGGAGGCCATCCTACGAGCAGTACTTC
CDR3aa: CASSGTSGRPSYEQYF
len: 16
j_gene: TRBJ2-7
abundance: few
d_gene: TRBD2
v_gene: TRBV11-2

CDR3nt: TGTGCCAGCGAGGAACAGACTAGCAATCAGCCCCAGCATTTT
CDR3aa: CASEEQTSNQPQHF
len: 14
j_gene: TRBJ1-5
abundance: .
d_gene: .
v_gene: TRBV28

CDR3nt: TGCAGCGTTCTGGCAACAGGGAGGACCTACGAGCAGTACTTC
CDR3aa: CSVLATGRTYEQYF
len: 14
j_gene: TRBJ2-7
abundance: .
d_gene: .
v_gene: TRBV29-1